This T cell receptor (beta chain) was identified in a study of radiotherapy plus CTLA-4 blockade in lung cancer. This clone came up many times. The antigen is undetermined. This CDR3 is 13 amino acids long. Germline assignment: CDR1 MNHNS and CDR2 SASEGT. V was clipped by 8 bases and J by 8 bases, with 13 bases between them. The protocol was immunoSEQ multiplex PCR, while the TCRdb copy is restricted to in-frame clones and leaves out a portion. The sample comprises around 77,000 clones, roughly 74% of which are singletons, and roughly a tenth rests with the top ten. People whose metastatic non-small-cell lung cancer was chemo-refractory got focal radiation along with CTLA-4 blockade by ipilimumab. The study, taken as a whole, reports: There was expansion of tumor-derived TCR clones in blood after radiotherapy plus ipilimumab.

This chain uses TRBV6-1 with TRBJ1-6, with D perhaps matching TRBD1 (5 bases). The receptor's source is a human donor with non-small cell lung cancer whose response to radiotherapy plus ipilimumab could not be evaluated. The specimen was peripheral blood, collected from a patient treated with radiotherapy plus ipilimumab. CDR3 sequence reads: CASLQDLYSPLHF. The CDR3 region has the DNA TGTGCCAGCCTACAGGACCTTTATTCACCCCTCCACTTT.